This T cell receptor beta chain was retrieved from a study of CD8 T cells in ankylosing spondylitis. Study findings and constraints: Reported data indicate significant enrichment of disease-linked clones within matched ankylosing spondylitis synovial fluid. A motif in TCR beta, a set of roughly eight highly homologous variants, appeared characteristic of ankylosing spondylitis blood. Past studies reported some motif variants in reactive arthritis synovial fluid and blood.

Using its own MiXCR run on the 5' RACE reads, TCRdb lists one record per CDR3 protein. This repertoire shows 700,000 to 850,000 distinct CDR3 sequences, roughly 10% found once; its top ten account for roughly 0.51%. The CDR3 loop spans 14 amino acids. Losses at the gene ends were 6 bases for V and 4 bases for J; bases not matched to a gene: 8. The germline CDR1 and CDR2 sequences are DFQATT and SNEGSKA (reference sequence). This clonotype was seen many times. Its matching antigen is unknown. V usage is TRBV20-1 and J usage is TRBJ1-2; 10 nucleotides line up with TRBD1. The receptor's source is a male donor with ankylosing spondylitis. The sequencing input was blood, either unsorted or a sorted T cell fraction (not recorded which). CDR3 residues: CSAPGTGDFYGYTF. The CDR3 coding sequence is TGCAGTGCCCCGGGGACAGGGGATTTCTATGGCTACACCTTC.